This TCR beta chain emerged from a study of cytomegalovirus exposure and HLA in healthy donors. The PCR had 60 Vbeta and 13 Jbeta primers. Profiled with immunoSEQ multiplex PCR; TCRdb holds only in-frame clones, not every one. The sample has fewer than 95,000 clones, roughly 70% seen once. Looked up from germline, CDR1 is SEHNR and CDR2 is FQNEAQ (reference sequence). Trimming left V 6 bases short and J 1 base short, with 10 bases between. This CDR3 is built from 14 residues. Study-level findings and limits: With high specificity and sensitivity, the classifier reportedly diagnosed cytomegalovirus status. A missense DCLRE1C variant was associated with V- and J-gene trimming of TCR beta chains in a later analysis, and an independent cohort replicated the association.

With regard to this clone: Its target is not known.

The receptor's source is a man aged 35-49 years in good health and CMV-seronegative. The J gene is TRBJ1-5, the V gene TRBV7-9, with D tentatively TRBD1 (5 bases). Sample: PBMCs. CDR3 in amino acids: CASSPGYSNQPQHF. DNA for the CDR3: TGTGCCAGCAGTCCAGGGTACAGCAATCAGCCCCAGCATTTT. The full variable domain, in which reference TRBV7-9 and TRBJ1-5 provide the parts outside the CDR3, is DTGVSQNPRHKITKRGQNVTFRCDPISEHNRLYWYRQTLGQGPEFLTYFQNEAQLEKSRLLSDRFSAERPKGSFSTLEIQRTEQGDSAMYLCASSPGYSNQPQHFGDGTRLSIL.